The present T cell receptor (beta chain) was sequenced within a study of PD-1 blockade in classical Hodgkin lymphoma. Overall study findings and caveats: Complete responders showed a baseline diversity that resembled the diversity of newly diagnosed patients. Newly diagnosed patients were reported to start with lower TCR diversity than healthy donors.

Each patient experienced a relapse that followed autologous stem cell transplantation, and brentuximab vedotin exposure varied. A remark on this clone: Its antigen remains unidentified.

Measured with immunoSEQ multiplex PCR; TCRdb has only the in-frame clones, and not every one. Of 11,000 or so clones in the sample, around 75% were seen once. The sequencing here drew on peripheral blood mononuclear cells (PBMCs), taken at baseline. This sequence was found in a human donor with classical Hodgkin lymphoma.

CDR3 residues: CASRRTGGENTIYF. The CDR3 DNA reads as TGTGCCAGCAGGCGGACAGGGGGCGAAAACACCATATATTTT. The J gene is TRBJ1-3, the V gene TRBV6-1; 11 bases match TRBD1. In germline, CDR1 is MNHNS, CDR2 SASEGT. The V segment lost 6 bases and the J segment 6 bases; nucleotides outside the gene matches: 4. The CDR3 sequence is 14 residues long.